This TCR beta chain was obtained from a study of response to subunit inactivated influenza vaccine (dated 2018 in TCRdb). Concerning the study at large: The study used deep quantitative T cell receptor repertoire profiling to track responses to a trivalent subunit inactivated influenza vaccine. On the study overall, not on this receptor specifically: The authors proposed that each seasonal influenza vaccination may bring in only a limited number of new T cells.

This clonotype has more than one count but fewer than ten. The specificity of this receptor is unknown. No base qualities exist here, and no much larger clone lies one base off it. Library preparation was by RT-PCR. The sequencer listed for this sample is Illumina HiSeq 2500. Through fastp at Q25 and MiXCR, TCRdb rebuilt clones from the public reads, retaining in-frame beta chains. Identical CDR3 protein sequences are pooled into one entry, listed with their most common genes and DNA. The sample table contains a few hundred thousand distinct CDR3 sequences; only one count was recorded for around 20% of them. The ten largest clones add up to about a tenth of the sample. Here V drops 8 bases and J drops 5 bases, and the junction holds 7 bases not matched to any gene. The cysteine opens and the phenylalanine closes a CDR3 of 13 amino acids. Of the read, only the CDR3 DNA is kept; its 39 bases are in frame from base 1. From the germline V gene (reference sequence), CDR1 is LGHDT and CDR2 is YNNKEL.

The V and J genes are TRBV3-1 and TRBJ2-5, with 8 central nucleotides matching TRBD1. This receptor was identified in a man aged 45 to 75 who received an inactivated influenza vaccine. Donor details come from another sample of the same person, matched by shared clones. Sequencing was performed on PBMCs from blood, taken 21 months after vaccination. The DNA reads as follows: TGTGCCAGCGATTCCAGGGGGCGGGAGACCCAGTACTTC. Its translation reads: CASDSRGRETQYF.